This TCR beta chain was identified in a study of blood T cell repertoires in COVID-19. Study summary: Sites across the United States, Italy and Spain contributed samples from acute and convalescent COVID-19. The cDNA or gDNA used as material had been derived from T cells, B-cell-depleted T cells, or PBMCs.

Per the original data handling: Nucleated cell number was recorded as an estimate derived from reference gene primer amplification. Clones were read by immunoSEQ multiplex PCR, and TCRdb kept only the in-frame ones, dropping some. The V and J calls and clone size come from that table; D and trimming were worked out from the DNA. The sample includes some 100,000 clones, more than 70% of them seen just once. Material for sequencing was peripheral blood. The TCR comes from a woman older than 75 with active COVID-19.

In DNA, the CDR3 is TGTGCCAGCAGTTACGGCGGGTTATTTCCCAATGAGCAGTTCTTC. This encodes CASSYGGLFPNEQFF. This chain links TRBV6-5 with TRBJ2-1; tentative D call: TRBD2 (5 bases). This CDR3 comprises 15 residues. V was trimmed by 2 bases and J by 6 bases, leaving 14 bases between them. Germline V gives CDR1 MNHEY, CDR2 SVGAGI.